This T cell receptor beta chain is from a study of beta chain features in type 1 diabetes. General study results and limits: PCR may have favored shorter templates equally in patients and controls. There was a moderate but significant shortening of TCRB CDR3s in all four CD4+ subsets of Type 1 diabetes patients. Relative to healthy donors, patients appeared to have naive, central memory and Treg TCRB repertoires that were more similar.

Expressed TCRB transcripts were sequenced after all isolated RNA was converted to cDNA. Assay used: immunoSEQ multiplex PCR; TCRdb lists only in-frame clones, some missing. This sample has under 350,000 clones, with approximately 25% found just once. About 120 mL of blood, on average, came from one heparinised draw per donor. Purity above 98% was achieved in all sorted populations. The germline gives CDR1 LGHNA, CDR2 YNFKEQ. The CDR3 consists of 15 residues. The V and J ends lost 7 bases and 3 bases, in that order; junction bases with no gene match: 5. This clone was seen only a few times. The target antigen is unknown.

The chain uses TRBV4-2 and TRBJ2-1; 11 bases are shared with TRBD2. Sequenced input: naive CD4+ T cells from blood. The TCR was taken from a woman younger than 45 with type 1 diabetes. CDR3 protein: CASTPLAGDYNEQFF. The CDR3 nucleotides are TGTGCCAGCACCCCACTAGCGGGAGACTACAATGAGCAGTTCTTC.